This T cell receptor (beta chain) is from a study of CD8 T cells in ankylosing spondylitis. Whole-study results and caveats: There were earlier reports of some motif variants in reactive arthritis synovial fluid and blood.

A single record per CDR3 protein comes from TCRdb applying MiXCR to the 5' RACE reads. The sample contains 150,000 to 200,000 distinct CDR3 sequences, approximately 18% of which appear only once. This clonotype was counted many times. The antigen is not known. The sample taken for sequencing was blood, either unsorted or a sorted T cell fraction (not recorded which). This clonotype was obtained from a male donor under 30 with ankylosing spondylitis or in good health (not recorded which).

DNA of the CDR3: TGTGCCAGCAGCTTAACTGGAGGGTCCTACAATGAGCAGTTCTTC. Amino acids: CASSLTGGSYNEQFF. The chain couples TRBV7-3 to TRBJ2-1; D possibly corresponds to TRBD2 (6 bases). There are 15 residues in the CDR3. The germline V and J ends were trimmed by 0 bases and 1 base, with 7 bases remaining between them. Germline lookup yields CDR1 SGHTA and CDR2 FQGTGA.